These T cell receptor beta chains were read from a single sample in a study of CD8 T cells in ankylosing spondylitis. TCRdb recomputed calls from the 5' RACE reads with MiXCR, one row per CDR3 protein. The profile shows 250,000 to 300,000 distinct CDR3 sequences, around 20% of them singletons. The sequencing sample was made of blood, either unsorted or a sorted T cell fraction (not recorded which). These receptors came from a male donor with ankylosing spondylitis or in good health (not recorded which). CDR3s include the opening cysteine and the closing phenylalanine or tryptophan. The order of the fields is D gene, J gene, clone size, V gene, CDR3 DNA, CDR3 protein. The D gene is left open where the match is weak. Some rows have no size entry. The others give once, few or many, or a class for an expanded clone.

NA TRBJ2-1 NA TRBV12-3/TRBV12-4 TGTGCCAGCAGTTTCGGCCTGTCCCACAATGAGCAGTTCTTC CASSFGLSHNEQFF
TRBD2 TRBJ2-1 once TRBV5-1 TGCGCCTGCAGCTCCGTAGCGGGAGCGAGCTACAATGAGCAGTTCTTC CACSSVAGASYNEQFF
TRBD2 TRBJ2-1 NA TRBV18 TGTGCCAGCTCACCATCGGCAGCGGGAGGGCCTGGGTCCTACAATGAGCAGTTCTTC CASSPSAAGGPGSYNEQFF
NA TRBJ2-2 few TRBV7-7 TGTGCTAGCAGCTCGGTCCCAACGGGCACCGGGGAGCTGTTTTTT CASSSVPTGTGELFF
TRBD1 TRBJ2-2 few TRBV28 TGTGCCAGCCGAGGACAGGGGGCGCCCGGGGAGCTGTTTTTT CASRGQGAPGELFF
NA TRBJ2-2 NA TRBV5-1 TGCGCCAGCAGCTTAGTTCGCCCCTCGAACACCGGGGAGCTGTTTTTT CASSLVRPSNTGELFF
TRBD1 TRBJ1-1 few TRBV20-1 TGCAGTGCTAGCGTCAGGGGGGACACTGAAGCTTTCTTT CSASVRGDTEAFF
TRBD1 TRBJ2-1 NA TRBV24-1 TGTGCCACCAGTGCGCGGGCAGGGGGCAATGAGCAGTTCTTC CATSARAGGNEQFF
NA TRBJ2-5 NA TRBV28 TGTGCCAGCACTGGGGAGACCCAGTACTTC CASTGETQYF
TRBD1 TRBJ2-1 NA TRBV20-1 TGCAGTGCCTCGGGACAGGGGTACAATGAGCAGTTCTTC CSASGQGYNEQFF